This T cell receptor beta chain was retrieved from a study of T cell responses to AZD1222 COVID-19 vaccine. Notes on the study in general: Mostly white British, mostly female donors; authors suggested clonal diversity may be underestimated.

This CDR3 has 15 residues. Between the trimmed V and J ends, which lost 4 bases and 1 base, there was a span of 13 bases. Germline-derived CDR1 and CDR2 are SEHNR and FQNEAQ (reference sequence). TCRdb's table, derived via immunoSEQ multiplex PCR, lists solely in-frame clones and lacks some. The sample gives around 130,000 clones, roughly 92% of which show up once; around 1.5% is in the top ten. Judged by abundance, this clone is medium-sized. What it recognizes is unknown. The source is an adult in good health. Specimen: peripheral blood, collected on day 0 of AZD1222 vaccination. J is TRBJ1-1 and V is TRBV7-9, with D perhaps matching TRBD1 (6 bases). The CDR3 loop reads CASSSMTGRNTEAFF. As DNA, the CDR3 is TGTGCCAGCAGCTCTATGACAGGCAGGAACACTGAAGCTTTCTTT.